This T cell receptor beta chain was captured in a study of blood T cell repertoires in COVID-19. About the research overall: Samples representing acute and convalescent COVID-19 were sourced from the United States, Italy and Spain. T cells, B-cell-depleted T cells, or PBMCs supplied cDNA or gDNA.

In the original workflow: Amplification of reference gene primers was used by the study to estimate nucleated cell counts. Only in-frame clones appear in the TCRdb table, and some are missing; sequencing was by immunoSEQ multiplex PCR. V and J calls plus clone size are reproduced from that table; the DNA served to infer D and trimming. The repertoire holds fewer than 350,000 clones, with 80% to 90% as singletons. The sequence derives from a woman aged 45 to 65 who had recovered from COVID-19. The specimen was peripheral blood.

The chain's CDR3 is CASSPRTGNQETQYF. In DNA form, the CDR3 reads TGTGCCAGCAGCCCCAGGACAGGGAACCAAGAGACCCAGTACTTC. The genes are TRBV7-2 and TRBJ2-5, with TRBD1 matching over 8 bases. The V gene's germline CDR1 is SGHTA and CDR2 FQGNSA. Trimming cost V 5 bases and J 0 bases; bases outside gene matches: 5. The CDR3 spans 15 residues.